One TCR beta chain is described in this entry. Some clones are missing from TCRdb's copy, which holds only in-frame ones; the method was immunoSEQ multiplex PCR. There are approximately 40,000 clones in the sample; about 88% occur only once, and roughly 1.2% lies in the top ten. Germline V CDR1 and CDR2: GTSNPN, SVGIG (reference sequence). The CDR3 runs to 15 residues. Losses at the gene ends were 4 bases for V and 6 bases for J; bases not matched to a gene: 10. The sample is drawn from a study of T cell changes during pregnancy in multiple sclerosis. The genes are TRBV30 and TRBJ2-7, with 12 bases that match TRBD1. This TCR was recovered from a female donor with multiple sclerosis, enrolled in a pregnancy study. Material: CD4+ T cells from peripheral blood mononuclear cells, obtained in the second trimester of pregnancy. The CDR3 DNA reads as TGTGCCTGGACCAGTAGGGGACAGGGGGCTGGCGAGCAGTACTTC. It translates to CAWTSRGQGAGEQYF.